This is a list of T cell receptor beta chains from one sample in a study of blood T cell repertoires in COVID-19. Only in-frame clones appear in the TCRdb table, and some are missing; sequencing was by immunoSEQ multiplex PCR. The sample includes some 150,000 clones, roughly 87% of them seen just once. Sequencing used peripheral blood. The receptors were sampled from a woman between 50 and 59 years old with acute or convalescent COVID-19. Both conserved end residues are part of each CDR3. A D gene is named only where the DNA matches it firmly. Clone size is shown for a subset of rows, as once, few, many or a class of expanded clone.

D gene	V gene	clone size	J gene	CDR3 DNA	CDR3 protein
TRBD1	TRBV6-1	-	TRBJ2-2	TGTGCCAGCAGTGAAGCGAGCGAGGCAGGGGGCACCGGGGAGCTGTTTTTT	CASSEASEAGGTGELFF
TRBD1	TRBV6-4	-	TRBJ1-5	TGTGCCAGCAGCGCGACAGGGGGCGGACAGCCCCAGCATTTT	CASSATGGGQPQHF
TRBD2	TRBV5-1	few	TRBJ2-1	TGCGCCAGCAGCGATCCTAGCGGGGGGGAATACAATGAGCAGTTCTTC	CASSDPSGGEYNEQFF
TRBD1	TRBV15	-	TRBJ1-1	TGTGCCACCAGCCAACACAGGGGCACTGAAGCTTTCTTT	CATSQHRGTEAFF
-	TRBV5-4	-	TRBJ2-7	TGTGCCAGCAGCTTGGGGCCCCGGGCCTACGAGCAGTACTTC	CASSLGPRAYEQYF
-	TRBV11-2	once	TRBJ1-5	TGTGCCAGCAGCTTACAGGGGAACAATCAGCCCCAGCATTTT	CASSLQGNNQPQHF
TRBD1	TRBV19	-	TRBJ1-2	TGTGCCAGTAGCACCACCGGGACAGGTGAAGGCTACACCTTC	CASSTTGTGEGYTF
TRBD1	TRBV5-6	-	TRBJ1-6	TGTGCCAGCAGCCGACAGGGTGGTCTCCACTTT	CASSRQGGLHF
-	TRBV7-2	-	TRBJ2-7	TGTGCCAGCAGCTTAAGAGCGGGCGGAAATTTGGGGAACCCGTACGAGCAGTACTTC	CASSLRAGGNLGNPYEQYF
-	TRBV5-1	-	TRBJ2-2	TGCGCCAGCTCCAGGGGGGACGGGGATACCGGGGAGCTGTTTTTT	CASSRGDGDTGELFF
-	TRBV6-2/TRBV6-3	-	TRBJ1-2	TGTGCCAGCAGTTATATCGCAGACAAGAGTAACTATGGCTACACCTTC	CASSYIADKSNYGYTF
TRBD1	TRBV24-1	-	TRBJ1-1	TGTGCCACCAGTGATTTGCCTCTTGGGACAGCCACTGAAGCTTTCTTT	CATSDLPLGTATEAFF
-	TRBV2	-	TRBJ1-4	TGTGCCAGCAGTCTGCCGGGACAAGAAGAAAAACTGTTTTTT	CASSLPGQEEKLFF
-	TRBV10-3	once	TRBJ1-2	TGTGCCATCCGAGCTCCAGGGGATGTAGGCTACACCTTC	CAIRAPGDVGYTF
-	TRBV19	once	TRBJ1-1	TGTGCCAGTCTTTTTGATTCGACAGTGAACACTGAAGCTTTCTTT	CASLFDSTVNTEAFF
TRBD2	TRBV11-2	-	TRBJ2-7	TGTGCCAGCAGCTTCGGGATAGCGGGAGTAAGTGAGCAGTACTTC	CASSFGIAGVSEQYF
-	TRBV5-3	-	TRBJ2-3	TGTGCCAGAAGCTTGGTGGCAGGGTGTTCGCATTGGTCTAGCACAGATACGCAGTATTTT	CARSLVAGCSHWSSTDTQYF
-	TRBV2	-	TRBJ2-6	TGTGCCAGCAGTGACGGACTTAGCTCTGGGGCCAACGTCCTGACTTTC	CASSDGLSSGANVLTF
-	TRBV11-2	once	TRBJ1-4	TGTGCCAGCAGCTTGGGGGCTTTTAATGAAAAACTGTTTTTT	CASSLGAFNEKLFF
-	TRBV11-2	few	TRBJ2-1	TGTGCCAGCAGCCCACAGGGACCCTACAATGAGCAGTTCTTC	CASSPQGPYNEQFF
-	TRBV6-5	-	TRBJ1-4	TGTGCCAGCAGGGACAGTTTAACTAATGAAAAACTGTTTTTT	CASRDSLTNEKLFF
-	TRBV10-1	-	TRBJ2-3	TGCGCCAGCAGTGATGGCGGAAAAAATACGCAGTATTTT	CASSDGGKNTQYF
TRBD1	TRBV27	-	TRBJ2-1	TGTGCCAGCAGTTTATCCGACAGGGGGGCTTACAATGAGCAGTTCTTC	CASSLSDRGAYNEQFF
-	TRBV19	-	TRBJ2-2	TGTGCCAGTAACCCGACTAGTGCTTTCACCGGGGAGCTGTTTTTT	CASNPTSAFTGELFF
TRBD1	TRBV5-5	-	TRBJ2-7	TGTGCCAGCAGCTTGGATAGGACCCGGACAGGGGCTTGGTTTTACGAGCAGTACTTC	CASSLDRTRTGAWFYEQYF
-	TRBV6-2/TRBV6-3	-	TRBJ1-2	TGTGCCAGCAGTTCAGGGGCGCCCTATGGCTACACCTTC	CASSSGAPYGYTF
TRBD2	TRBV7-9	-	TRBJ2-3	TGTGCCAGCAGCCCGGGACTAGCGGGAGGAGATACGCAGTATTTT	CASSPGLAGGDTQYF
-	TRBV28	-	TRBJ2-7	TGTGCCAGCAGTCTAGTGGCAAGGTCCTACGAGCAGTACTTC	CASSLVARSYEQYF
TRBD1	TRBV19	few	TRBJ1-5	TGTGCCAGTAGTGCCTATTATCCTGACAGGGAAAGTCAGCCCCAGCATTTT	CASSAYYPDRESQPQHF
TRBD2	TRBV27	-	TRBJ2-7	TGTGCCAGCAGTTTACTAGCGGGGGGGAACTACGAGCAGTACTTC	CASSLLAGGNYEQYF
TRBD2	TRBV2	many	TRBJ2-7	TGTGCCAGCAGTGAAGTTCAACTAGCGGGACCCTACGAGCAGTACTTC	CASSEVQLAGPYEQYF
-	TRBV7-2	-	TRBJ1-1	TGTGCCAGCAGCCCCAGCGGGGGTTGGGGCACTGAAGCTTTCTTT	CASSPSGGWGTEAFF
TRBD2	TRBV5-4	-	TRBJ2-3	TGTGCCAGCAGCCCCCCAGAGCGGGGGCCCCGCACAGATACGCAGTATTTT	CASSPPERGPRTDTQYF
TRBD2	TRBV24-1	-	TRBJ2-3	TGTGCCACCAGTGATTTGGGACTAGCGGGGGGACAGAGCACAGATACGCAGTATTTT	CATSDLGLAGGQSTDTQYF
-	TRBV5-1	-	TRBJ2-7	TGCGCCAGCAGCTTGTATTCTGCTAGCTCCTACGAGCAGTACTTC	CASSLYSASSYEQYF
-	TRBV19	-	TRBJ2-5	TGTGCCAGTAGTATAGTCCGGACTCGAGAAGAGACCCAGTACTTC	CASSIVRTREETQYF
TRBD1	TRBV6-2/TRBV6-3	-	TRBJ2-7	TGTGCCAGCAGTCGCACCGGACAGGGTCCCCACGAGCAGTACTTC	CASSRTGQGPHEQYF
-	TRBV2	-	TRBJ1-2	TGTGCCAGTACAGTACTCATCTATGGCTACACCTTC	CASTVLIYGYTF
TRBD1	TRBV5-1	-	TRBJ2-3	TGCGCCAGCAGCTTGGGAACCCGAGGGGGCAGCACAGATACGCAGTATTTT	CASSLGTRGGSTDTQYF
TRBD1	TRBV7-9	-	TRBJ2-7	TGTGCCAGCAGCTTGGGACAGGGAGGTTACGAGCAGTACTTC	CASSLGQGGYEQYF
TRBD2	TRBV7-3	-	TRBJ2-3	TGTGCCAGCAGCTTGGGGCTAGCGGGGGACACGCAGTATTTT	CASSLGLAGDTQYF
TRBD1	TRBV7-2	-	TRBJ2-7	TGTGCCAGCAGCCTAGACAGGGGTGTTGAGCAGTACTTC	CASSLDRGVEQYF
TRBD2	TRBV5-4	-	TRBJ2-3	TGTGCCAGCAGTTTGACTAGCGGGTCGGATACGCAGTATTTT	CASSLTSGSDTQYF
-	TRBV6-6	-	TRBJ1-5	TGTGCCAGCAGTCCAGTGAATAGCAATCAGCCCCAGCATTTT	CASSPVNSNQPQHF
-	TRBV7-2	-	TRBJ1-4	TGTGCCAGCAGTTTAAACCCCCTCCGGGGAACTAATGAAAAACTGTTTTTT	CASSLNPLRGTNEKLFF
TRBD1	TRBV15	once	TRBJ1-2	TGTGCCACCAGCTTAGACAGGGCGGCGGGGGGCTACACCTTC	CATSLDRAAGGYTF
-	TRBV7-9	-	TRBJ1-2	TGTGCCAGCAGCTTAGGGGACAAGACCTATGGCTACACCTTC	CASSLGDKTYGYTF
-	TRBV7-9	-	TRBJ2-5	TGTGCCAGCAGCTATTCGGACAGACCCCGGGGGACCCAGTACTTC	CASSYSDRPRGTQYF
TRBD2	TRBV9	-	TRBJ2-1	TGTGCCAGCAGCCCTACGGGACTAGCGGGAGAGTGGAGGGGGGATGAGCAGTTCTTC	CASSPTGLAGEWRGDEQFF
-	TRBV3-1/TRBV3-2	-	TRBJ1-2	TGTGCCAGCAGCCAGAACAGGGATAACTATGGCTACACCTTC	CASSQNRDNYGYTF
-	TRBV5-1	once	TRBJ2-2	TGCGCCAGCAGCTTGTCGGGACTTGTGAACACCGGGGAGCTGTTTTTT	CASSLSGLVNTGELFF
TRBD1	TRBV6-5	-	TRBJ2-1	TGTGCCAGCAGTTACTCGAATCCAGGGGGAAATGAGCAGTTCTTC	CASSYSNPGGNEQFF
-	TRBV4-3	-	TRBJ2-1	TGCGCCAGCAGCCAAGATGCGGAGGAGGGCGATGAGCAGTTCTTC	CASSQDAEEGDEQFF